The 21 T cell receptor beta chains below all came from one sample that was sequenced in a study of vaccination and CD4 T cells after COVID-19. Which antigens these TCRs recognize remains unknown. Sequencing of cultured CD4+ T cell DNA used the Oncomine TCR Beta short-read assay. TCRdb ran MiXCR on the PCR reads and lists one entry per CDR3 protein. The table lists some 25,000 distinct CDR3 sequences, roughly 33% of them singletons. As to time point: late sampling 161 to 241 days after vaccination in a few convalescent patients. Noted treatment: roughly nine-day PBMC culture with coronavirus spike peptide pools or control peptides (ViraFEST assay). Sequencing used CD4+ T cells from blood, cultured in vitro, obtained about 7 months after SARS-CoV-2 vaccination. These receptors all come from a human donor who had recovered from COVID-19.

The sample holds a few counts of this clonotype. V is TRBV6-5 and J is TRBJ1-2, with D possibly matching TRBD1 (5 bases). Trimming cost V 0 bases and J 3 bases, with 11 bases left between them. Germline V gives CDR1 MNHEY, CDR2 SVGAGI. CDR3 length: 15 residues. The CDR3 here is CASSYSTGGDYGYTF. CDR3 DNA sequence: TGTGCCAGCAGTTACTCGACCGGGGGGGACTATGGCTACACCTTC.

V usage is TRBV19 and J usage is TRBJ1-5; tentatively, D is TRBD1 (5 bases). This CDR3 contains 18 residues. V lost 7 bases and J 7 bases, leaving 29 bases between the germline ends. Germline assignment: CDR1 LNHDA and CDR2 SQIVND (reference sequence). CDR3 nucleotide sequence: TGTGCCAGTAACCCAACCCCGAGGACCACAGGCTACGTACAGCCCCAGCATTTT. Encoded protein: CASNPTPRTTGYVQPQHF.

This clonotype appeared once. The CDR3 DNA is TGCGCCAGCAGCCAAGATCGGGGGGTTGGAGAGACCCAGTACTTC. It is translated as CASSQDRGVGETQYF. This chain uses TRBV4-3 with TRBJ2-5; 7 bases match TRBD2. CDR1 LGHNA and CDR2 YSLEER come from the germline V gene. After removal of 0 bases from V and 4 bases from J, the junction contained 5 bases not matched to a gene. The CDR3 has 15 amino acids.

V usage is TRBV24-1 and J usage is TRBJ2-1; 9 nucleotides match TRBD2. Germline values: CDR1 KGHDR, CDR2 SFDVKD. The CDR3 covers 16 residues. With V trimmed by 5 bases and J by 7 bases, 11 bases remained unmatched. CDR3 DNA: TGTGCCACCAGTGCGGCTAGCGGGAAGGGGGGGAATGAGCAGTTCTTC. This codes for CATSAASGKGGNEQFF.

V and J are TRBV28 and TRBJ2-7; D is perhaps TRBD1 or TRBD2 (6 bases each). Germline values: CDR1 MDHEN, CDR2 SYDVKM. This CDR3 has 19 amino acids. The V end was cut by 3 bases, the J end by 0 bases, with 24 bases between. The CDR3 reads CASSFHAGGRNLISYEQYF. The DNA for the CDR3 is TGTGCCAGCAGTTTCCATGCCGGGGGCAGAAACCTTATCTCCTACGAGCAGTACTTC.

In this sample, this clonotype turned up a few times. The chain carries TRBV7-2 and TRBJ1-1; unclear D gene. The germline gives CDR1 SGHTA, CDR2 FQGNSA. V was shortened by 4 bases and J by 1 base, with 10 bases between the two germline ends. The CDR3 is 14 amino acids. CDR3 region: CASSYPGRNTEAFF. The CDR3 nucleotides are TGTGCCAGCAGCTATCCCGGCAGGAACACTGAAGCTTTCTTT.

This chain links TRBV7-3 with TRBJ2-6, with D uncertain. CDR3 size: 16 residues. Trimming took off 2 bases at V and 4 bases at J, with 12 bases between the two ends. Germline values: CDR1 SGHTA, CDR2 FQGTGA. The CDR3 DNA is TGTGCCAGCAGCTTAGATTCAGGAACCGGGGCCAACGTCCTGACTTTC. Encoded protein: CASSLDSGTGANVLTF. Variable domain in full (rest from reference TRBV7-3 and TRBJ2-6): GAGVSQTPSNKVTEKGKYVELRCDPISGHTALYWYRQSLGQGPEFLIYFQGTGAADDSGLPNDRFFAVRPEGSVSTLKIQRTERGDSAVYLCASSLDSGTGANVLTFGAGSRLTVL.

The chain has TRBV5-5 and TRBJ2-7; 8 bases map to TRBD1. The CDR3 length is 15 residues. With 2 bases clipped from V and 2 bases from J, the junction kept 6 bases outside the gene matches. From germline, CDR1 is SGHKS and CDR2 YYEKEE (reference sequence). In DNA, the CDR3 is TGTGCCAGCAGCTTCTGGACAGGGCCTCCCTACGAGCAGTACTTC. This sequence encodes CASSFWTGPPYEQYF.

The V and J genes are TRBV7-2 and TRBJ1-6; D not certain. Trimming cost V 2 bases and J 6 bases, with 14 bases left between them. CDR1 and CDR2 from the germline V gene are SGHTA and FQGNSA. CDR3 length equals 16 residues. CDR3 protein: CASSLRADRINSPLHF. DNA of the CDR3: TGTGCCAGCAGCTTAAGAGCCGACCGGATTAATTCACCCCTCCACTTT.

This clonotype showed up just once. The genes are TRBV15 and TRBJ2-2; TRBD2 matches 10 bases. CDR3 length: 17 amino acids. J lost 6 bases, V lost 8 bases, and 15 bases had no gene match. Germline V gene data show CDR1 as LNHNV and CDR2 as YYDKDF (reference sequence). The CDR3 DNA sequence: TGTGCCACCGCTTTGGCTAGCGGGAGATCATTTGCCGGGGAGCTGTTTTTT. Amino acid sequence: CATALASGRSFAGELFF.

This clonotype appeared a few times. The chain has TRBV18 and TRBJ2-7, with D perhaps TRBD1 (6 bases). Germline V lookup: CDR1 KGHSH, CDR2 LQKENI. This CDR3 region has 14 residues. V lost 5 bases to trimming and J lost 0 bases, with 11 bases between them. The CDR3: CASSKDSSSYEQYF. Written as DNA, the CDR3 is TGTGCCAGCTCAAAGGACAGCTCCTCCTACGAGCAGTACTTC.

This clonotype was counted a few times. The chain has TRBV20-1 and TRBJ1-5, with 8 bases fitting TRBD1. The CDR3 extends over 15 amino acids. The J segment lost 1 base and the V segment lost 2 bases, leaving 4 bases of the junction unmatched. Germline-derived CDR1 and CDR2 are DFQATT and SNEGSKA (reference sequence). In DNA form, the CDR3 reads TGCAGTGCTAGACTACAGGGGGGGAGCAATCAGCCCCAGCATTTT. This sequence encodes CSARLQGGSNQPQHF.

V and J are TRBV25-1 and TRBJ2-1; D is ambiguous. Trimming removed 3 bases from V and 8 bases from J, with 11 bases in between. This CDR3 has 13 amino acids. Germline lookup yields CDR1 MGHDK and CDR2 SYGVNS. For the CDR3, the DNA is TGTGCCAGCAGTGACTTTCCCCCTCATGAGCAGTTCTTC. This sequence encodes CASSDFPPHEQFF. Looking up the rest from reference TRBV25-1 and TRBJ2-1 gives the full variable domain: EADIYQTPRYLVIGTGKKITLECSQTMGHDKMYWYQQDPGMELHLIHYSYGVNSTEKGDLSSESTVSRIRTEHFPLTLESARPSHTSQYLCASSDFPPHEQFFGPGTRLTVL.

This clonotype was observed a handful of times. CDR3 DNA sequence: TGTGCCACCAGCAGAAGACAGGGTGGGACCGGGGAGCTGTTTTTT. It encodes CATSRRQGGTGELFF. The chain is built from TRBV15 and TRBJ2-2; 7 nucleotides match TRBD1. The CDR3 has 15 amino acids. Looked up from germline, CDR1 is LNHNV and CDR2 is YYDKDF (reference sequence). V trimming: 2 bases; J trimming: 5 bases; junction bases outside the gene matches: 5.

This chain connects TRBV28 to TRBJ1-1, with TRBD1 as a possible D gene (5 bases). This CDR3 has 12 residues. In germline, CDR1 is MDHEN, CDR2 SYDVKM. The V end was cut by 3 bases, the J end by 9 bases, with 11 bases between. CDR3 region: CASSFLDRQAFF. CDR3 nucleotides: TGTGCCAGCAGTTTTTTAGACAGACAAGCTTTCTTT.

The chain combines TRBV6-2 or TRBV6-3 with TRBJ2-7; D might be TRBD2 (7 bases). Trimming pared 6 bases from V and 7 bases from J, leaving 22 bases between. Germline V gene data show CDR1 as MNHEY and CDR2 as SVGEGT. This CDR3 has 15 amino acids. CDR3 in DNA: TGTGCCAGCAGGCCACCGGGGGCGGGAGCAAGGGAGCAGTACTTC. Translating gives CASRPPGAGAREQYF.

This rearrangement joins TRBV7-9 to TRBJ2-7; TRBD2 agrees at 11 bases. Losses at the gene ends were 4 bases for V and 5 bases for J; bases not matched to a gene: 7. CDR3 length: 15 residues. Germline loops: CDR1 SEHNR, CDR2 FQNEAQ (reference sequence). DNA for the CDR3: TGTGCCAGCAGCTCTACGACTAGCGGGACTGACGAGCAGTACTTC. Translation gives CASSSTTSGTDEQYF.

The chain is built from TRBV19 and TRBJ1-5, with D unclear. This CDR3 region has 15 residues. Germline V CDR1 and CDR2: LNHDA, SQIVND (reference sequence). The ends were cut back, 4 bases at V and 5 bases at J, with 15 bases in the middle. The CDR3 reads CASSTEIAGDQPQHF. CDR3 DNA: TGTGCCAGTAGTACTGAAATTGCTGGGGATCAGCCCCAGCATTTT. The variable domain in full, completed from reference TRBV19 and TRBJ1-5, reads DGGITQSPKYLFRKEGQNVTLSCEQNLNHDAMYWYRQDPGQGLRLIYYSQIVNDFQKGDIAEGYSVSREKKESFPLTVTSAQKNPTAFYLCASSTEIAGDQPQHFGDGTRLSIL.

The rearrangement uses TRBV6-1 and TRBJ1-6; D is undetermined. Germline V gene sequence: CDR1 MNHNS, CDR2 SASEGT. This CDR3 spans 15 amino acids. Trimming left V 4 bases short and J 2 bases short, with 9 bases between. The CDR3: CASSVEGPYNSPLHF. CDR3 bases: TGTGCCAGCAGTGTCGAAGGCCCCTATAATTCACCCCTCCACTTT.

This clonotype was seen only once. V gene TRBV29-1 combines with J gene TRBJ2-1, with a possible D match to TRBD2 (8 bases). Germline V gene data show CDR1 as SQVTM and CDR2 as ANQGSEA. This CDR3 spans 14 amino acids. Trimming took 3 bases from V and 8 from J, leaving 17 bases between them. The CDR3 loop is CSVETGTSFYEQFF. DNA for the CDR3: TGCAGCGTTGAGACAGGGACTAGTTTTTATGAGCAGTTCTTC.

The chain uses TRBV5-1 and TRBJ1-6; 8 positions match TRBD1. From germline, CDR1 is SGHRS and CDR2 YFSETQ. With V trimmed by 4 bases and J by 9 bases, 3 bases remained unmatched. This CDR3 is built from 13 residues. CDR3 coding DNA: TGCGCCAGCAGCCGACAGGGGACTTCACCCCTCCACTTT. This encodes CASSRQGTSPLHF.